Below are 10 T cell receptor beta chains sequenced from a single sample in a study of T-cell memory formation after mild COVID-19. MiXCR, run by TCRdb on the 5' RACE reads, gives a single entry per CDR3 protein. The table records 400,000 to 450,000 distinct CDR3 sequences, 18% of them present only once. Material for sequencing was PBMCs or a T cell subset sorted from them (not recorded which). Receptors were obtained from a man between 18 and 35 years old who had mild COVID-19 (a few samples of this study predate the infection). Cell type and time point are not known.

The V and J genes are TRBV13 and TRBJ1-1; no clear D. Trimming stripped 2 bases from V and 14 bases from J, with 15 bases between. This CDR3 spans 12 amino acids. CDR1 and CDR2 (germline): PRHDT, FYEKMQ (reference sequence). The CDR3 loop reads CASSLQGNRKFF. The CDR3 bases are TGTGCCAGCAGCTTACAAGGCAACCGGAAGTTCTTT.

The chain has TRBV12-3 or TRBV12-4 and TRBJ2-1, with TRBD2 as a possible D gene (6 bases). This CDR3 is 16 amino acids long. The V gene lost 3 bases and the J gene lost 2 bases, with 14 bases spanning the gap. In DNA, the CDR3 is TGTGCCAGCAGTTTTATGGGGACTGGCCCCTACAATGAGCAGTTCTTC. This gives the protein CASSFMGTGPYNEQFF.

The chain recombines TRBV7-6 with TRBJ2-3; no firm D call. This CDR3 has 16 amino acids. V lost 5 bases and J lost 4, with 19 bases in between. Germline V CDR1 and CDR2: SGHVS, FNYEAQ. The CDR3 DNA follows: TGTGCCAGCAGCCGGCGAATCATGGAATCCTCAGATACGCAGTATTTT. Translated: CASSRRIMESSDTQYF. The full variable domain, completed using reference TRBV7-6 and TRBJ2-3, is GAGVSQSPRYKVTKRGQDVALRCDPISGHVSLYWYRQALGQGPEFLTYFNYEAQQDKSGLPNDRFSAERPEGSISTLTIQRTEQRDSAMYRCASSRRIMESSDTQYFGPGTRLTVL.

This clonotype was observed a few times. V usage is TRBV20-1 and J usage is TRBJ1-2, with 8 bases matching TRBD1. Germline-derived CDR1 and CDR2 are DFQATT and SNEGSKA (reference sequence). The CDR3 sequence is 14 residues long. V was pared by 0 bases and J by 6 bases, with 6 bases of the junction left unmatched. CDR3 in DNA: TGCAGTGCTAGAGAAGTCGCCAGGGGGCATGGCTACACCTTC. Amino acid sequence: CSAREVARGHGYTF.

The CDR3 region is CSAQRTSGGLGATQYF. CDR3 in DNA: TGCAGTGCCCAACGGACTAGCGGGGGGCTAGGGGCGACCCAGTACTTC. V gene TRBV20-1 combines with J gene TRBJ2-5; 14 bases fit TRBD2. Looked up from germline, CDR1 is DFQATT and CDR2 is SNEGSKA (reference sequence). The CDR3 loop spans 16 amino acids. V lost 6 bases to trimming and J lost 7 bases; unmatched junction nucleotides: 13.

This clonotype was seen a few times. This chain uses TRBV4-3 with TRBJ2-1; 11 nucleotides agree with TRBD2. The CDR3 has 20 amino acids. V lost 0 bases to trimming and J lost 0 bases; unmatched junction nucleotides: 10. CDR1 is LGHNA, CDR2 YSLEER, per germline. In DNA form, the CDR3 reads TGCGCCAGCAGCCAAGATATCCTAGCGGGGGGTCCGAGCTCCTACAATGAGCAGTTCTTC. Amino acid sequence: CASSQDILAGGPSSYNEQFF.

This clonotype was found many times. V and J are TRBV5-1 and TRBJ1-1; D ambiguous. V was cut by 2 bases and J by 0 bases, with 11 bases left in between. The CDR3 loop spans 15 amino acids. The germline V gene encodes CDR1 SGHRS and CDR2 YFSETQ. The CDR3 sequence: CASSLGSLMNTEAFF. Written as DNA, the CDR3 is TGCGCCAGCAGCTTAGGTTCACTGATGAACACTGAAGCTTTCTTT.

There are a few counts of this clonotype. The chain recombines TRBV7-6 with TRBJ2-7; 12 bases are a match to TRBD2. Germline assignment: CDR1 SGHVS and CDR2 FNYEAQ. This CDR3 contains 18 residues. With 5 bases clipped from V and 5 bases from J, the junction kept 16 bases outside the gene matches. CDR3 sequence (DNA): TGTGCCAGCAGCCATCAACTAGCGGGGGGACCGTCGGGCGACGAGCAGTACTTC. Encoded protein: CASSHQLAGGPSGDEQYF.

This clonotype has a handful of counts. The chain joins TRBV10-3 to TRBJ1-2; D gene ambiguous. Germline lookup yields CDR1 ENHRY and CDR2 SYGVKD. The CDR3 runs 15 residues. The V end was cut by 5 bases, the J end by 0 bases, with 13 bases between. CDR3 DNA: TGTGCCATCAGTCCGAACCCGTGGGCTAACTATGGCTACACCTTC. Protein sequence: CAISPNPWANYGYTF.

The chain links TRBV5-1 to TRBJ1-2; D unresolved. The germline gives CDR1 SGHRS, CDR2 YFSETQ. The CDR3 totals 15 residues. Between the trimmed V and J ends, which lost 2 bases and 6 bases, there was a span of 17 bases. CDR3 protein: CASSFAGSGTDGYTF. The CDR3 DNA follows: TGCGCCAGCAGCTTTGCCGGGAGCGGTACTGATGGCTACACCTTC.